The clone carrying this T cell receptor (beta chain) was found many times. The ends were cut back, 1 base at V and 4 bases at J, with 14 bases in the middle. This CDR3 is built from 16 residues. Germline CDR1 SGHTA, CDR2 FQGNSA. These data come from a study of T-cell reconstitution after alpha-beta-depleted transplantation in children. Researchers prepared the TCRbeta library using unique molecular identifiers, the study reports. MiXCR, run by TCRdb on the PCR reads, gives a single entry per CDR3 protein. The table records 90,000 to 95,000 distinct CDR3 sequences, less than 15% of them present only once.

The specimen was PBMCs from the stem cell graft donor, collected from the stem cell graft. V gene TRBV7-2 combines with J gene TRBJ1-3; D possibly corresponds to TRBD1 (5 bases). This TCR was sampled from a human donor who donated a stem cell graft to a child with inherited bone marrow failure. CDR3 loop: CASSLEAGARGNTIYF. The CDR3 nucleotides read TGTGCCAGCAGCTTAGAGGCCGGGGCGAGGGGAAACACCATATATTTT.